The 9 T cell receptor beta chains below come from one sample, sequenced in a study of cytomegalovirus exposure and HLA in healthy donors. The PCR made use of 60 Vbeta and 13 Jbeta primers. Clones were sequenced by immunoSEQ multiplex PCR, and TCRdb holds only the in-frame ones, with some missing. This sample contains tens of thousands of clones. Sequenced: PBMCs. These receptors were obtained from a woman aged 25-40 years in good health and CMV-seropositive.

The chain uses TRBV14 and TRBJ1-1; no firm D call. This CDR3 is 14 amino acids long. Deletions cut 1 base from V and 1 base from J, with 7 bases between. Germline lookup yields CDR1 SGHDN and CDR2 FVKESK. The CDR3 reads CASSQGSGNTEAFF. CDR3 nucleotides: TGTGCCAGCAGCCAAGGGTCCGGGAACACTGAAGCTTTCTTT.

The chain links TRBV7-3 to TRBJ1-1; 7 positions agree with TRBD1. V was clipped by 4 bases and J by 2 bases; unmatched bases: 13. This CDR3 is 17 amino acids long. The germline V gene has CDR1 SGHTA and CDR2 FQGTGA. As DNA, the CDR3 is TGTGCCAGCAGCTCCCTTACCGACAGGGATACTAACACTGAAGCTTTCTTT. Its protein product is CASSSLTDRDTNTEAFF.

This chain joins TRBV6-1 and TRBJ2-7; possible D gene TRBD1, 5 bases. The CDR3 is 13 amino acids. Trimming removed 1 base from V and 2 bases from J, with 6 bases in between. CDR1 is MNHNS, CDR2 SASEGT, per germline. In DNA, the CDR3 is TGTGCCAGCAGTGAAGGGGGCGCCTACGAGCAGTACTTC. It is translated as CASSEGGAYEQYF.

This chain joins TRBV18 and TRBJ2-1; 8 nucleotides match TRBD1. Germline CDR1 reads KGHSH; CDR2 reads LQKENI. This CDR3 is built from 17 residues. Trimming took 6 bases from V and 0 from J; bases not matched to a gene: 10. The CDR3 loop reads CASSLRTGRSSYNEQFF. The CDR3 nucleotides are TGTGCCAGCTCCCTCCGGACAGGGAGAAGCTCCTACAATGAGCAGTTCTTC.

The chain uses TRBV30 and TRBJ2-7, with 9 bases fitting TRBD1. V was clipped by 3 bases and J by 5 bases; unmatched bases: 5. The CDR3 is 13 amino acids. The germline CDR1 and CDR2 sequences are GTSNPN and SVGIG (reference sequence). CDR3 DNA: TGTGCCTGGAGCCCGGACAGGGGCCACGAGCAGTACTTC. Amino acids: CAWSPDRGHEQYF.

The rearrangement uses TRBV27 and TRBJ1-2, with 8 bases fitting TRBD1. Germline CDR1 and CDR2: MNHEY and SMNVEV (reference sequence). V lost 5 bases to trimming and J lost 5 bases; unmatched junction nucleotides: 7. There are 14 residues in the CDR3. In DNA form, the CDR3 reads TGTGCCAGCAGTAACCGGGACAGGCTTTATGGCTACACCTTC. Encoded protein: CASSNRDRLYGYTF.

The V call is TRBV7-6, the J call TRBJ2-5; 8 bases line up with TRBD2. CDR1 and CDR2 (germline): SGHVS, FNYEAQ. V lost 3 bases to trimming and J lost 5 bases; unmatched junction nucleotides: 11. The CDR3 is 16 amino acids. The CDR3 DNA reads as TGTGCCAGCAGCTTGTCGGGGGGGCAAGGTTTCGAGACCCAGTACTTC. Translation: CASSLSGGQGFETQYF.

The V gene is TRBV27, the J gene TRBJ2-7; 11 bases match TRBD1. Trimming at V came to 2 bases and at J to 5 bases, leaving 2 bases not matched to a gene. Germline V lookup: CDR1 MNHEY, CDR2 SMNVEV (reference sequence). There are 14 residues in the CDR3. CDR3 DNA sequence: TGTGCCAGCAGTTTACGGACAGGGGGCAACGAGCAGTACTTC. Translating gives CASSLRTGGNEQYF.

J is TRBJ2-2 and V is TRBV18; weak D call: TRBD2 (5 bases). There are 15 residues in the CDR3. Per the germline V gene, CDR1 is KGHSH and CDR2 is LQKENI. V shed 3 bases and J shed 2 bases, with 10 bases lying between them. The CDR3 sequence is CASSPRTSNTGELFF. DNA for the CDR3: TGTGCCAGCTCACCCCGGACTTCCAACACCGGGGAGCTGTTTTTT.